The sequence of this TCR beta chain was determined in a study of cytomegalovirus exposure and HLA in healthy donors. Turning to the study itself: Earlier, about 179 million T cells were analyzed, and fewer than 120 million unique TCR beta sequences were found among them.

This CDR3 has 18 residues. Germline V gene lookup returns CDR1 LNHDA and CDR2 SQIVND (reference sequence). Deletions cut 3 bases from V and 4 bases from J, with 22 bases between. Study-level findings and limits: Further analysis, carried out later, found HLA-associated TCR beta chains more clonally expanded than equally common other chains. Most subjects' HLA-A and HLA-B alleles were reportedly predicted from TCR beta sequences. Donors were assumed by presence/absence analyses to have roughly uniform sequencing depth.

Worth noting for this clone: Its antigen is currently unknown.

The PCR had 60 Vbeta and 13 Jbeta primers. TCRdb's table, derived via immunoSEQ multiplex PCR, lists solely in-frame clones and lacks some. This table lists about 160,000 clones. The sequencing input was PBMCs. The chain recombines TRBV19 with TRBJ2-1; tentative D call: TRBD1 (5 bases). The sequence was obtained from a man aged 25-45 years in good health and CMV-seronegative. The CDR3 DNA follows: TGTGCCAGTAGTATTTTTTGGGGCAGGGCCCCTCTATACAATGAGCAGTTCTTC. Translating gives CASSIFWGRAPLYNEQFF.